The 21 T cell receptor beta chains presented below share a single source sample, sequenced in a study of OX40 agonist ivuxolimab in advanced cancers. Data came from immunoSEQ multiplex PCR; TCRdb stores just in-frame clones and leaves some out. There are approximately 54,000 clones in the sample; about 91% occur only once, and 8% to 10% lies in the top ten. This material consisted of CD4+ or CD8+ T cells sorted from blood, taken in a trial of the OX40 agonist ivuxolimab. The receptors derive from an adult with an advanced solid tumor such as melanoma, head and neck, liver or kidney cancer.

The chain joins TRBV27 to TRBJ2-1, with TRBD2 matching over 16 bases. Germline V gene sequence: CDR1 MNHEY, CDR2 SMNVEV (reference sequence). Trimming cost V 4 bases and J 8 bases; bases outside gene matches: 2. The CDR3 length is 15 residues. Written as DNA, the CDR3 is TGTGCCAGCAGTTCCGGGACTAGCGGGAGGGATGAGCAGTTCTTC. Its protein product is CASSSGTSGRDEQFF.

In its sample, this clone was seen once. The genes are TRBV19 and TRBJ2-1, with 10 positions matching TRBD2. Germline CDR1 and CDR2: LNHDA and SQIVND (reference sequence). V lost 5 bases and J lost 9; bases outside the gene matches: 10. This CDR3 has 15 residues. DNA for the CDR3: TGTGCCAGTAGTCCCGCCCTAGCGGGAGTAGTTGAGCAGTTCTTC. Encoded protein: CASSPALAGVVEQFF. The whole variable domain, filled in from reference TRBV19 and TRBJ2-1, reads DGGITQSPKYLFRKEGQNVTLSCEQNLNHDAMYWYRQDPGQGLRLIYYSQIVNDFQKGDIAEGYSVSREKKESFPLTVTSAQKNPTAFYLCASSPALAGVVEQFFGPGTRLTVL.

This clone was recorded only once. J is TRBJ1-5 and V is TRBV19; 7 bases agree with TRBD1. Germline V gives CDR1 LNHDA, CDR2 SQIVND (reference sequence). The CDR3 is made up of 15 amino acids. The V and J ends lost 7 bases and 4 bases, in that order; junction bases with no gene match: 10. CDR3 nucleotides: TGTGCCAGTACCTGGGGACAGCTAACAAATCAGCCCCAGCATTTT. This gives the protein CASTWGQLTNQPQHF.

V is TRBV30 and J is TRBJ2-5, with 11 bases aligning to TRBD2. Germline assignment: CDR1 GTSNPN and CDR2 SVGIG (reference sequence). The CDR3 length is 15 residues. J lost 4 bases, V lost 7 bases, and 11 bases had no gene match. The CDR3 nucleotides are TGTGCCTCCGACATACTAGCGGGGGAGAGAGAGACCCAGTACTTC. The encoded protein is CASDILAGERETQYF.

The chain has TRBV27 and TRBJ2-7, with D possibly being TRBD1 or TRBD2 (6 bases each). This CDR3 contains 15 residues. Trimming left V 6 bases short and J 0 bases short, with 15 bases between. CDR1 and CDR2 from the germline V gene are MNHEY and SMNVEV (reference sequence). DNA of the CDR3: TGTGCCAGCAGCCCCCCGGGGGCTCACTCCTACGAGCAGTACTTC. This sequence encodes CASSPPGAHSYEQYF.

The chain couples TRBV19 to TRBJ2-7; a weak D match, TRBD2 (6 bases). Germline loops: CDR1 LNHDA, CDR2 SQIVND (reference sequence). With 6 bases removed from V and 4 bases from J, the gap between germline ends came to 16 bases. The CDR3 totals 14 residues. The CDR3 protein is CASSPGTGDYEQYF. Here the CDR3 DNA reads TGTGCCAGTAGCCCCGGGACTGGCGATTACGAGCAGTACTTC.

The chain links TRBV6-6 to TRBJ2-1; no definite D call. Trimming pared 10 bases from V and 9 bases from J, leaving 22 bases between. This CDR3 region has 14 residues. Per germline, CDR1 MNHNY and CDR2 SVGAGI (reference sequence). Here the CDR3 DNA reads TGTGCCACTGCCCCCAAATCCACCGGCGGTGAGCAGTTCTTC. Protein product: CATAPKSTGGEQFF.

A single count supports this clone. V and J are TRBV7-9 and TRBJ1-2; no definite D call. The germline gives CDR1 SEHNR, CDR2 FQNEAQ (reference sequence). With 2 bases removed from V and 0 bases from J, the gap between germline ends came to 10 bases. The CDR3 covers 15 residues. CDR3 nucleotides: TGTGCCAGCAGCTTAATCCCCGGAGCTAACTATGGCTACACCTTC. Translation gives CASSLIPGANYGYTF.

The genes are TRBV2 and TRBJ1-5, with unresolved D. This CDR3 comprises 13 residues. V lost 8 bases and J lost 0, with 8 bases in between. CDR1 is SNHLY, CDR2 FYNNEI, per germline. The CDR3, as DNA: TGTGCCAGCTGGGATTATAGCAATCAGCCCCAGCATTTT. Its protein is CASWDYSNQPQHF.

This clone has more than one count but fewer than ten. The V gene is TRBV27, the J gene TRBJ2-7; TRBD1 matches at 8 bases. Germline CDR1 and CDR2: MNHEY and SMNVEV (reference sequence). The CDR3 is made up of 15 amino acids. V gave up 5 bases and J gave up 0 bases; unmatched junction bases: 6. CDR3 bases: TGTGCCAGCAGTCCACCGGGACAGGACTCCTACGAGCAGTACTTC. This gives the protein CASSPPGQDSYEQYF.

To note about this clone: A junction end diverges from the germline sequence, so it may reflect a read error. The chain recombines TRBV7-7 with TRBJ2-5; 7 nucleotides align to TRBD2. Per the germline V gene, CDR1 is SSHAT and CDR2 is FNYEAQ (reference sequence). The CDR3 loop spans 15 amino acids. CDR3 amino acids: CASSARDYPGETQYF. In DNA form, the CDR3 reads TGTGCTAGCAGCGCGAGGGACTACCCCGGGGAGACCCAGTACTTC.

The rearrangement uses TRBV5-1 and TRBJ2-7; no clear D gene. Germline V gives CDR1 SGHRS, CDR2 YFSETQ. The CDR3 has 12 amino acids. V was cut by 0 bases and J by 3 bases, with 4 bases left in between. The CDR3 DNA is TGCGCCAGCAGCTTGGACGACTACGAGCAGTACTTC. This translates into CASSLDDYEQYF.

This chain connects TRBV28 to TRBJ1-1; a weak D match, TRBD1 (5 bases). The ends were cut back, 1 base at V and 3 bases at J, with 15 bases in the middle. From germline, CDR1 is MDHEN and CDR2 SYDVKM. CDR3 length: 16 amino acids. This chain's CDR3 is CASSLFGGYVYTEAFF. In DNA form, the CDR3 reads TGTGCCAGCAGTTTATTTGGGGGGTACGTCTACACTGAAGCTTTCTTT.

The CDR3 here is CASSPRLAGVFETQYF. The DNA of the CDR3 is TGTGCCAGCAGCCCAAGACTAGCGGGAGTCTTTGAGACCCAGTACTTC. The chain has TRBV7-8 and TRBJ2-5; 12 positions match TRBD2. The V and J ends lost 5 bases and 5 bases, in that order; junction bases with no gene match: 9. Germline V gene sequence: CDR1 SGHVS, CDR2 FQNEAQ. The CDR3 consists of 16 residues. Based on the CDR3 plus reference TRBV7-8 and TRBJ2-5, the full variable domain is GAGVSQSPRYKVAKRGQDVALRCDPISGHVSLFWYQQALGQGPEFLTYFQNEAQLDKSGLPSDRFFAERPEGSVSTLKIQRTQQEDSAVYLCASSPRLAGVFETQYFGPGTRLLVL.

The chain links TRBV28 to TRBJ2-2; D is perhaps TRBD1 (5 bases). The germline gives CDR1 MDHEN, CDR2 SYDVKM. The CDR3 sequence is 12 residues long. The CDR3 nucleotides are TGTGCGTTAGGGCAGGGCTCCGGGGAGCTGTTTTTT. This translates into CALGQGSGELFF.

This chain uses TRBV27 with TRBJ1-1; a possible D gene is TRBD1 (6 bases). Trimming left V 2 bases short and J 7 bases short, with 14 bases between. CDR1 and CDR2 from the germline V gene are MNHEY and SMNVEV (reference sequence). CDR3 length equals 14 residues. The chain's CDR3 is CASSLLGAQGEAFF. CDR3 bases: TGTGCCAGCAGTTTACTGGGGGCCCAGGGTGAAGCTTTCTTT.

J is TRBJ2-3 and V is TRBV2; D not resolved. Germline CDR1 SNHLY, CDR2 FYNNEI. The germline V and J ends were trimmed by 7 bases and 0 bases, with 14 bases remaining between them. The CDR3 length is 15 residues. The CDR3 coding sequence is TGTGCCAGCATGTTCTTTGGCGGCAGCACAGATACGCAGTATTTT. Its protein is CASMFFGGSTDTQYF.

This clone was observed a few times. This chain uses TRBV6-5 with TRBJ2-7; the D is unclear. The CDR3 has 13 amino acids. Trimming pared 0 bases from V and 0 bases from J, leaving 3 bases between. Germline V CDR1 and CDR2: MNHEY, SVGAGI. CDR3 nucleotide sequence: TGTGCCAGCAGTTACTCCAACTCCTACGAGCAGTACTTC. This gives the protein CASSYSNSYEQYF.

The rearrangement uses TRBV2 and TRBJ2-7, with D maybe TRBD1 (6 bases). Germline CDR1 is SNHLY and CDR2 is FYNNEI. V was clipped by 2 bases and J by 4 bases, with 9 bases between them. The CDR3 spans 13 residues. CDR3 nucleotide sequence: TGTGCCAGCAGTGAACGGACAGTTTACGAGCAGTACTTC. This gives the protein CASSERTVYEQYF.

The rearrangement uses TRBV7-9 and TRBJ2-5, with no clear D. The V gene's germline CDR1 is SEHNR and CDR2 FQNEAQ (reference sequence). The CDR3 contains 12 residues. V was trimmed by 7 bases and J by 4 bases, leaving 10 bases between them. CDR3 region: CASTFLGETQYF. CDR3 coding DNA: TGTGCCAGCACCTTCCTAGGAGAGACCCAGTACTTC.

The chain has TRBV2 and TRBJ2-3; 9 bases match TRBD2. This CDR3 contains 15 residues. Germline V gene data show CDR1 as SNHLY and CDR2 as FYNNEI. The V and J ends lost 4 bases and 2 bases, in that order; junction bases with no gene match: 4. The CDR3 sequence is CASSGSGSVTDTQYF. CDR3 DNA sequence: TGTGCCAGCAGTGGTAGCGGGAGTGTCACAGATACGCAGTATTTT.